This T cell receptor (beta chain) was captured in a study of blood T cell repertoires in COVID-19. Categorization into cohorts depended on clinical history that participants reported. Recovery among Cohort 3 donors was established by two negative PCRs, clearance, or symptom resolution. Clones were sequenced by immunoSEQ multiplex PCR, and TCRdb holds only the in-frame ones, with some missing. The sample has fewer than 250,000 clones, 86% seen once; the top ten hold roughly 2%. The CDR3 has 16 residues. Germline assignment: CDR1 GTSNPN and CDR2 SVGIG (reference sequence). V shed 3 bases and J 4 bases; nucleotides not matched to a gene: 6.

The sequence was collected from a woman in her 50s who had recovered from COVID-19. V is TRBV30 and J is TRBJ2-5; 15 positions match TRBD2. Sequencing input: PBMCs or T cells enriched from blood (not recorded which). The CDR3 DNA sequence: TGTGCCTGGAGCGGACTAGCGGGGGGGATGTTAGAGACCCAGTACTTC. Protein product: CAWSGLAGGMLETQYF.